This entry features one TCR beta chain sequence. Its antigen is not identified. The data stem from a study of Ad26.COV2.S vaccination and SARS-CoV-2 variants. Overall study: Ad26.COV2.S given intramuscularly, once or twice 56 days apart. General study results and limits: Similar non-spike TCR breadth was seen in vaccine and placebo recipients. Measurements of TCR breadth and depth may have given underestimates of the total T cell responses.

Produced via immunoSEQ multiplex PCR; TCRdb's table is partial and in-frame only. The sample carries around 350,000 clones, roughly 84% recorded once. Treatment meaning: some 19 received Ad26.COV2.S at low or high dose, single or two shots; about 5 received placebo; per-sample allocation not given. Samples analyzed were those drawn on day 63 after the first vaccine or placebo injection. Adults aged 18-55 years in Boston included the donor. The receptor was isolated from a person aged 18-65 years who received the Ad26.COV2.S COVID-19 vaccine or a placebo. Sequencing was performed on peripheral blood, taken in a trial of Ad26.COV2.S vaccine versus placebo.

The CDR3 DNA is TGTGCCAGCAGCGTAGGGGGGAATTCACCCCTCCACTTT. This encodes CASSVGGNSPLHF. The V call is TRBV9, the J call TRBJ1-6, with D possibly being TRBD1 (5 bases). The V gene's germline CDR1 is SGDLS and CDR2 YYNGEE. This CDR3 region has 13 residues. Deletions cut 0 bases from V and 7 bases from J, with 5 bases between. Together with reference TRBV9 and TRBJ1-6, the CDR3 gives the full variable domain: DSGVTQTPKHLITATGQRVTLRCSPRSGDLSVYWYQQSLDQGLQFLIQYYNGEERAKGNILERFSAQQFPDLHSELNLSSLELGDSALYFCASSVGGNSPLHFGNGTRLTVT.